A single count supports the clone carrying this T cell receptor (beta chain). The table came from immunoSEQ multiplex PCR; TCRdb's copy has only in-frame clones and leaves some out. The profile shows hundreds of thousands of clones, about 89% of them singletons. This entry comes from a study of shared T cell receptors in the human thymus. This CDR3 has 17 amino acids. Trimming removed 6 bases at V and 4 bases at J, with 25 bases between. Germline CDR1 reads MNHEY; CDR2 reads SMNVEV (reference sequence). The data were also submitted as part of a second study, on human thymus T cells.

The rearrangement links TRBV27 to TRBJ2-7; D is perhaps TRBD2 (6 bases). The clonotype was recovered from a boy under two years old with a congenital heart defect. The sequenced material came from thymocytes. CDR3 sequence: CASSHTTGVPQKYEQYF. CDR3 bases: TGTGCCAGCAGCCATACTACGGGGGTCCCGCAGAAGTACGAGCAGTACTTC.